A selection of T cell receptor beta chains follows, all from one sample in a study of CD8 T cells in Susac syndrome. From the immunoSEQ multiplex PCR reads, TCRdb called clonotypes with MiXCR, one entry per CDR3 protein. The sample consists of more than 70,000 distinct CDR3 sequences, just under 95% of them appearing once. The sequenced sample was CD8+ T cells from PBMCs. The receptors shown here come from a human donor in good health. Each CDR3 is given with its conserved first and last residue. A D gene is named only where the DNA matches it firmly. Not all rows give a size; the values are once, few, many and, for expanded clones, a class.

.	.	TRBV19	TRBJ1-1	TGTGCCAGTACCCTGACAGGCTGGAACCCTGAAGCTTTCTTT	CASTLTGWNPEAFF
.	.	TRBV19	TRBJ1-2	TGTGCCAGTAGTACGACGATCGTCTATGGCTACACCTTC	CASSTTIVYGYTF
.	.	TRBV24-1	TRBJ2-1	TGTGCCACCAGTGATGACCATTACAATGAGCAGTTCTTC	CATSDDHYNEQFF
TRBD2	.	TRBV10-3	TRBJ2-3	TGTGCCATCACCCCGACTAGCGGGGGAGCAGATACGCAGTATTTT	CAITPTSGGADTQYF
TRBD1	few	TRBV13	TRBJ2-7	TGTGCCAGCAGCTTAGGAACCGGGACAGGAGTTTACGAGCAGTACTTC	CASSLGTGTGVYEQYF
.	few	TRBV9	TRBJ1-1	TGTGCCAGCAGCATCGGGACGGGGAACACTGAAGCTTTCTTT	CASSIGTGNTEAFF
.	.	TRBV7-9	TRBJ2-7	TGTGCCAGCAGCGTAGAGAACTACGAGCAGTACTTC	CASSVENYEQYF
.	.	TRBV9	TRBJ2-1	TGTGCCAGCAGCGTGGGAAACAATGAGCAGTTCTTC	CASSVGNNEQFF
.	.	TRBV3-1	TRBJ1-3	TGTGCCAGCACCTTCGGGGTTGGTCCTGGAAACACCATATATTTT	CASTFGVGPGNTIYF
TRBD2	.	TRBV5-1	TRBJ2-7	TGCGCCAGCAGCTCGACTAGCGGGGAAACCTACGAGCAGTACTTC	CASSSTSGETYEQYF
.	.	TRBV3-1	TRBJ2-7	TGTGCCAGCAGCGACGGTATTTCCTACGAGCAGTACTTC	CASSDGISYEQYF
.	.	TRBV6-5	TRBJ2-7	TGTGCCAGCAGGGCAGGCCCCGAGCAGTACTTC	CASRAGPEQYF
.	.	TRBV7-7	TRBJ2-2	TGTGCCAGCAGCTTAGGCAGGGCGAACACCGGGGAGCTGTTTTTT	CASSLGRANTGELFF
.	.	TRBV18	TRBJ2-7	TGTGCCAGCTCACCTGGCGGGGTCGGCGAGCAGTACTTC	CASSPGGVGEQYF
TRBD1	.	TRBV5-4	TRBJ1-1	TGTGCCAGCAGCCCGACAGGGAGGGACACTGAAGCTTTCTTT	CASSPTGRDTEAFF
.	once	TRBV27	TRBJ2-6	TGTGCCAGCAGTTTCAGGGACTCCCTCTCTGGGGCCAACGTCCTGACTTTC	CASSFRDSLSGANVLTF
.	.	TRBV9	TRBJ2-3	TGTGCCAGCAGCGAGGACAGACACACAGATACGCAGTATTTT	CASSEDRHTDTQYF
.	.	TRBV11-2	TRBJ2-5	TGTGCCAGCAGCTCCCCTATGGAATTCCCGGGGGAGACCCAGTACTTC	CASSSPMEFPGETQYF
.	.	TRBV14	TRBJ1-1	TGTGCCAGCAGCCTGGTAGGGGGCACTGAAGCTTTCTTT	CASSLVGGTEAFF
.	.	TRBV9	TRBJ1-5	TGTGCCAGCAGCTCAGACAGGCATAATCAGCCCCAGCATTTT	CASSSDRHNQPQHF
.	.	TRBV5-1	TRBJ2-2	TGCGCCAGCAGCCCCGAGGACGGGAACACCGGGGAGCTGTTTTTT	CASSPEDGNTGELFF
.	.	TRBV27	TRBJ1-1	TGTGCCAGCAGCTCCGTGGGCGGGGGGACTGAAGCTTTCTTT	CASSSVGGGTEAFF
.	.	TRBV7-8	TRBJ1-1	TGTGCCAGCAGCTTAGGGGGGACGGCTTTCTTT	CASSLGGTAFF
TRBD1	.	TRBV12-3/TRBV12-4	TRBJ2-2	TGTGCCAGCAGTACCACAGGGGGCACCGGGGAGCTGTTTTTT	CASSTTGGTGELFF
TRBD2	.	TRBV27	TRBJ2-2	TGTGCCAGCAGTTTGCACGGGGGGATAAACACCGGGGAGCTGTTTTTT	CASSLHGGINTGELFF
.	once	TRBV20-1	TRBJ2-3	TGCAGTGCTAGAGCCGAGAGAGATACGCAGTATTTT	CSARAERDTQYF
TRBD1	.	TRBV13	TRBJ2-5	TGTGCCAGCAGCCCGGGACAGGGGGTACAAGAGACCCAGTACTTC	CASSPGQGVQETQYF
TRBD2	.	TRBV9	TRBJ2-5	TGTGCCAGCAGCGTAGGGCTAGCGGGCCCAGGGGAGACCCAGTACTTC	CASSVGLAGPGETQYF
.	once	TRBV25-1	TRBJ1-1	TGTGCCAGCAGTGAGGGCTGGGCAGAAGCTTTCTTT	CASSEGWAEAFF
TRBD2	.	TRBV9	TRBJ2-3	TGTGCCAGCAGCGCAGAGGGTAGCGGGGGGGTAACAGATACGCAGTATTTT	CASSAEGSGGVTDTQYF
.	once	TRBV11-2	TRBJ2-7	TGTGCCAGCAGCCCCGGGTTTAGGGACCCCGACTACGAGCAGTACTTC	CASSPGFRDPDYEQYF
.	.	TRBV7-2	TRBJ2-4	TGTGCCAGCAGCTTAGTAGGGGGGCATGCGGCCAAAAACATTCAGTACTTC	CASSLVGGHAAKNIQYF
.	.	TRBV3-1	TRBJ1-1	TGTGCCAGCAGCCACACAGGGACCACTGAAGCTTTCTTT	CASSHTGTTEAFF
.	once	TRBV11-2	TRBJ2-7	TGTGCCAGCAGCAAATACGAGCAGTACTTC	CASSKYEQYF
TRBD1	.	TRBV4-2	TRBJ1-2	TGTGCCAGCAGCCAGGCCCCAACCGGGGACAGGGGTTTCAATGGCTACACCTTC	CASSQAPTGDRGFNGYTF
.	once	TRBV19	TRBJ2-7	TGTGCCAGTAGTATGGCCCATTTTGTAGAGGGGACCTACGAGCAGTGCTTC	CASSMAHFVEGTYEQCF
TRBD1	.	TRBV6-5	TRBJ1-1	TGTGCCAGCAGTTACTCGACTTTAGACAGGGACTACACTGAAGCTTTCTTT	CASSYSTLDRDYTEAFF
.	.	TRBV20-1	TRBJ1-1	TGCAGTGCTAGAAAAGGGGAGGCGGACACTGAAGCTTTCTTT	CSARKGEADTEAFF
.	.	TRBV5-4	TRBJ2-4	TGTGCCAGCAGCTCTGGTATTCACGAAAACATTCAGTACTTC	CASSSGIHENIQYF
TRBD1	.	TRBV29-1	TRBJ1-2	TGCAGCGTCGCCGGGACAGGGTATGGCTACACCTTC	CSVAGTGYGYTF
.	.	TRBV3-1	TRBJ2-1	TGTGCCAGCAGCCAAGAATACGCAGTGGGGGTGAATGAGCAGTTCTTC	CASSQEYAVGVNEQFF
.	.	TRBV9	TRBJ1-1	TGTGCCAGCAGCCCACCGACAGATGAAGCTTTCTTT	CASSPPTDEAFF
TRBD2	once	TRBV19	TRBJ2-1	TGTGCCAGTACCCCAACTAGCGGGGGGGCAGACGAGCAGTTCTTC	CASTPTSGGADEQFF
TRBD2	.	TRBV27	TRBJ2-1	TGTGCCAGCAGTTTCACTGCTAGCGGGGGTGATGAGCAGTTCTTC	CASSFTASGGDEQFF
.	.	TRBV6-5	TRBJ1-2	TGTGCCAGCAGCCACCCACAGGGTGGAGGCTACACCTTC	CASSHPQGGGYTF
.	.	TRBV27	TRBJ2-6	TGTGCCAGCAGTTTAGGGGCTCCTGGGGCCAACGTCCTGACTTTC	CASSLGAPGANVLTF
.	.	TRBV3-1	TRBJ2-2	TGTGCCAGCAGCCAAGGAGGCCCTACCGGGGAGCTGTTTTTT	CASSQGGPTGELFF
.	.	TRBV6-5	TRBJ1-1	TGTGCCAGCAGTTACTCGAAAACTTTGAACACTGAAGCTTTCTTT	CASSYSKTLNTEAFF
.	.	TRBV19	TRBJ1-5	TGTGCCAGTAGTATCGGGATCAATCAGCCCCAGCATTTT	CASSIGINQPQHF
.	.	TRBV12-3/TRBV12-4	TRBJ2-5	TGTGCCAGCAGTCGGGACACCCAAGAGACCCAGTACTTC	CASSRDTQETQYF
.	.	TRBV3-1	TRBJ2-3	TGTGCCAGCAGCCAAGGTCTCGCAGCAGATACGCAGTATTTT	CASSQGLAADTQYF
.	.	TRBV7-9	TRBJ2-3	TGTGCCAGCAGCCCTCCGGGACTTAGCACAGATACGCAGTATTTT	CASSPPGLSTDTQYF
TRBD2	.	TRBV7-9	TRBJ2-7	TGTGCCAGCAGCTTAGACCAGCGGGGGGGCCACGAGCAGTACTTC	CASSLDQRGGHEQYF